This TCR beta chain was found in a study of blood T cell repertoires in COVID-19. Study as a whole: The cDNA or gDNA used as material had been derived from T cells, B-cell-depleted T cells, or PBMCs.

The length of the CDR3 is 14 residues. CDR1 and CDR2 from the germline V gene are KGHSH and LQKENI. Trimming took 3 bases from V and 1 from J, leaving 9 bases between them. The repertoire was sequenced with immunoSEQ multiplex PCR; TCRdb's copy has only in-frame clones and lacks some. The sample has roughly 55,000 clones; over 75% are singletons. The rearrangement links TRBV18 to TRBJ1-1, with unresolved D. The receptor comes from a human donor in a cohort sampled during active COVID-19. Sequenced: peripheral blood. The CDR3 region has the DNA TGTGCCAGCTCACCGATCCCGCGGAACACTGAAGCTTTCTTT. Protein sequence: CASSPIPRNTEAFF.